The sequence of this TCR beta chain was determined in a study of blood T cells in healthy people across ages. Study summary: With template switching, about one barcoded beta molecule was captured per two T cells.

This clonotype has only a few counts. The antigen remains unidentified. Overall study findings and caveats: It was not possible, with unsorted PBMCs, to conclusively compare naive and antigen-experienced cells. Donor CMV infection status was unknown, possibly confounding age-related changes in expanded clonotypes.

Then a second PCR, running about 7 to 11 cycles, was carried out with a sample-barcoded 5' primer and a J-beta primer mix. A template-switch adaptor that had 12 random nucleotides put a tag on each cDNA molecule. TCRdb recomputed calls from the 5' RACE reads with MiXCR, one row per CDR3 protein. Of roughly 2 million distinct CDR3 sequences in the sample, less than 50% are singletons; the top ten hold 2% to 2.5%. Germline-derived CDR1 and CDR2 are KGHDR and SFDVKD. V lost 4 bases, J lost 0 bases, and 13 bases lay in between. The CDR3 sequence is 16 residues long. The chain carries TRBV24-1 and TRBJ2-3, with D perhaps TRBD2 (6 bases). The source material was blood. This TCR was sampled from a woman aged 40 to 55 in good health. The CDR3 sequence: CATSDPLRGSTDTQYF. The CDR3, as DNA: TGTGCCACCAGTGACCCGCTCCGGGGGAGCACAGATACGCAGTATTTT.